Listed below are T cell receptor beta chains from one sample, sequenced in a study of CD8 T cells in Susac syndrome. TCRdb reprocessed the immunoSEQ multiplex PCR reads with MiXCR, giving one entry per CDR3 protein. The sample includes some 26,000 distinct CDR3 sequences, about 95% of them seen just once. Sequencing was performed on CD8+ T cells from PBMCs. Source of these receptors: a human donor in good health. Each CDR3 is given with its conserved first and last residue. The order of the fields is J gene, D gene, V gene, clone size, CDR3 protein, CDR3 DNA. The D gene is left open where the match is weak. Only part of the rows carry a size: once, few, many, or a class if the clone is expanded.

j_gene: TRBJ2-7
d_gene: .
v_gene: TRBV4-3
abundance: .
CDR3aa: CANSHEQYF
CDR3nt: TGCGCCAACAGCCACGAGCAGTACTTC

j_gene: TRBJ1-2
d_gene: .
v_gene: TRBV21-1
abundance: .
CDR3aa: CASSKDGEQGASWGYTF
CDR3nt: TGTGCCAGCAGCAAAGACGGCGAACAGGGGGCCTCTTGGGGCTACACCTTC

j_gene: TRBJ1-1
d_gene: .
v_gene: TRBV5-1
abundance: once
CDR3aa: CASSRRGDTEAFF
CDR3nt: TGCGCCAGCAGCCGTCGGGGCGACACTGAAGCTTTCTTT

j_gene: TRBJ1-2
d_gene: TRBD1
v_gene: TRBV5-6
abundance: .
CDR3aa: CASSSPGQGDYGYTF
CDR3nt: TGTGCCAGCAGCTCTCCGGGACAGGGGGATTATGGCTACACCTTC

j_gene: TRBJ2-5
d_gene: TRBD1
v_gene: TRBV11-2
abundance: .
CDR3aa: CASSPGTAREETQYF
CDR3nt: TGTGCCAGCAGCCCCGGGACAGCCAGGGAAGAGACCCAGTACTTC

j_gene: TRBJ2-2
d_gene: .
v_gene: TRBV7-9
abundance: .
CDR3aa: CASRSVRVDLNTGELFF
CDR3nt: TGTGCCAGCAGATCCGTTAGGGTAGACCTGAACACCGGGGAGCTGTTTTTT

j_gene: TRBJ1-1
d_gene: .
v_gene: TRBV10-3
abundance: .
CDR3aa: CAIIPMLGTEAFF
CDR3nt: TGTGCCATCATTCCGATGTTAGGCACTGAAGCTTTCTTT

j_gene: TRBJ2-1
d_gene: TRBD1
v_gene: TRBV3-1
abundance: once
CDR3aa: CASSQVFGTGPYNEQFF
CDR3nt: TGTGCCAGCAGCCAAGTCTTTGGGACAGGCCCTTACAATGAGCAGTTCTTC

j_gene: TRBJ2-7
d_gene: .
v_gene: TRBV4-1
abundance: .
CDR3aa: CASSQDRRGIPYEQYF
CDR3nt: TGCGCCAGCAGCCAAGATCGCAGAGGTATACCCTACGAGCAGTACTTC

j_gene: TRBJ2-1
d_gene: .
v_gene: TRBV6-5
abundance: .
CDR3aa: CASSSHLEGYNEQFF
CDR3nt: TGTGCCAGCAGTTCCCACTTGGAGGGCTACAATGAGCAGTTCTTC

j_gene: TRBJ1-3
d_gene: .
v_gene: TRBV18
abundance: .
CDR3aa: CASSPLTASLTSGNTIYF
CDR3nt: TGTGCCAGCTCACCTCTAACGGCTTCACTCACCTCTGGAAACACCATATATTTT

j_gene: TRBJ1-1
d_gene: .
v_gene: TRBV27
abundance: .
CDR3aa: CASSLGPPVAAEAFF
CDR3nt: TGTGCCAGCAGTTTGGGACCTCCTGTCGCGGCTGAAGCTTTCTTT

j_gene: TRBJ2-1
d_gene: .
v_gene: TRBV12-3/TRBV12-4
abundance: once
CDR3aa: CASSFRTDYNEQFF
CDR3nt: TGTGCCAGCAGTTTCAGGACAGACTACAATGAGCAGTTCTTC

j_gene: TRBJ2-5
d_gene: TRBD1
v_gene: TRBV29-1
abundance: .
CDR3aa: CSSQTGAWTETQYF
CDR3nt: TGCAGCTCTCAAACAGGGGCCTGGACGGAGACCCAGTACTTC

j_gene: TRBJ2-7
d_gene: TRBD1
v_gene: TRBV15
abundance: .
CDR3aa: CATSERGQAYEQYF
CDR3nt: TGTGCCACCAGCGAGAGGGGGCAAGCCTACGAGCAGTACTTC

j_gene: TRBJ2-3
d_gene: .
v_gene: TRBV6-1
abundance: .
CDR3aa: CASSPFRQVPDTQYF
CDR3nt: TGTGCCAGCAGTCCCTTCAGACAGGTCCCAGATACGCAGTATTTT

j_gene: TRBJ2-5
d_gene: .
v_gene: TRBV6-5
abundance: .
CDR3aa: CASSYSRLETQYF
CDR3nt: TGTGCCAGCAGTTACTCCCGGCTGGAGACCCAGTACTTC

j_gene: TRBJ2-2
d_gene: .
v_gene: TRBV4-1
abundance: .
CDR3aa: CASSLLTYGAGELFF
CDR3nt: TGCGCCAGCAGCCTCCTTACATACGGCGCCGGGGAGCTGTTTTTT

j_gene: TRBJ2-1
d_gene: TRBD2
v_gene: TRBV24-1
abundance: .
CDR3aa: CATSDLAGGNEQFF
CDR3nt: TGTGCCACCAGTGATCTAGCGGGGGGGAATGAGCAGTTCTTC

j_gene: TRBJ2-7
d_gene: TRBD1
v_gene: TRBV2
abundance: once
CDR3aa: CASSETGLTFYEQYF
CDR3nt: TGTGCCAGCAGTGAGACAGGGTTAACCTTCTACGAGCAGTACTTC

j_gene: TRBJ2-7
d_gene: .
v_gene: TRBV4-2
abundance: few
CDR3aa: CASSLPGPLSEQYF
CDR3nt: TGTGCCAGCAGCCTCCCCGGACCCCTCTCGGAGCAGTACTTC

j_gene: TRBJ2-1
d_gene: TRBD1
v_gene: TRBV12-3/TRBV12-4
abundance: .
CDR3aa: CASTGDRVGNEQFF
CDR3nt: TGTGCCAGCACCGGGGACAGGGTAGGGAATGAGCAGTTCTTC

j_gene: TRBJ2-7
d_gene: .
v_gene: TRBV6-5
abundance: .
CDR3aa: CASELSGEQYF
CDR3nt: TGTGCCTCCGAACTAAGCGGGGAGCAGTACTTC

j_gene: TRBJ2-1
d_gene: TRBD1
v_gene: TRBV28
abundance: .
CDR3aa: CASSLSSGQPSGKFF
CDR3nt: TGTGCCAGCAGTTTAAGCTCGGGACAGCCGTCGGGGAAGTTCTTC

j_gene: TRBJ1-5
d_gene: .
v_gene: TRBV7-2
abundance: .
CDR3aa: CASSLVHGFEDQPQHF
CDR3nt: TGTGCCAGCAGCTTAGTTCACGGATTCGAGGATCAGCCCCAGCATTTT

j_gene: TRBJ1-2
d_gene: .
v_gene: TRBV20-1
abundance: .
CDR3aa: CSARVSEGNGYTF
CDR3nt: TGCAGTGCTAGAGTTTCGGAGGGGAATGGCTACACCTTC

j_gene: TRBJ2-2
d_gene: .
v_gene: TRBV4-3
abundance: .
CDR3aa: CASSLLGGDELDGELFF
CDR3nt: TGCGCCAGCAGCCTCTTAGGGGGGGATGAGTTGGACGGGGAGCTGTTTTTT

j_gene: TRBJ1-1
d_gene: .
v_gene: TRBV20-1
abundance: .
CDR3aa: CSARDEGRISTEAFF
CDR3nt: TGCAGTGCTAGAGATGAGGGGAGAATTAGTACTGAAGCTTTCTTT

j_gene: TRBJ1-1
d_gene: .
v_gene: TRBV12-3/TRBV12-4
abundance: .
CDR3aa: CASRRETEAFF
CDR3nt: TGTGCCAGCAGACGGGAGACTGAAGCTTTCTTT

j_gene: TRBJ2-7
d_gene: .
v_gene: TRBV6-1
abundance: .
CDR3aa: CASSPSRGRQGYEQYF
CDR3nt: TGTGCCAGCAGCCCCAGTCGAGGCAGGCAGGGCTACGAGCAGTACTTC

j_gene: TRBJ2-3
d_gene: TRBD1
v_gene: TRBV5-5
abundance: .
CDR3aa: CASSQGLGTGQYF
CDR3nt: TGTGCCAGCAGCCAAGGGCTCGGGACAGGGCAGTATTTT